This T cell receptor beta chain is from a study of T-cell memory formation after mild COVID-19. As for the study in general: Among the donors, TCR clusters were largely specific to each donor. Whole-study results and caveats: Some responding clones appeared in pre-infection memory, suggesting cross-reactive memory joined. The authors left the SARS-CoV-2 specificity of second-wave clones peaking on day 37 unconfirmed.

Via MiXCR, TCRdb re-called the 5' RACE reads, giving one row per CDR3 protein. The table records a few hundred thousand distinct CDR3 sequences, roughly 24% of them present only once. This clonotype was counted only a few times. Its antigen is undetermined. Trimming took 4 bases from V and 8 from J, leaving 13 bases between them. Germline CDR1 is KGHDR and CDR2 is SFDVKD. The CDR3 length is 13 residues. Sequencing input: PBMCs or a T cell subset sorted from them (not recorded which). The V gene is TRBV24-1, the J gene TRBJ1-1, with D hard to call. The receptor was derived from an adult woman who had mild COVID-19 (a few samples of this study predate the infection). Cell type and time point are not known. The CDR3 DNA reads as TGTGCCACCAGTGACCCTCTTAGAGGGGAAGCTTTCTTT. Encoded protein: CATSDPLRGEAFF.